The 4 T cell receptor beta chains below all came from one sample that was sequenced in a study of technical replicates of blood from a handful of donors. Clones were sequenced by immunoSEQ multiplex PCR, and TCRdb holds only the in-frame ones, with some missing. The sample includes about 95,000 clones, around 96% seen only once; the top ten take about 0.3%. Material for sequencing was T cells isolated from PBMCs. The receptors were gathered from a human donor in good health.

This clone was observed a few times. The genes are TRBV30 and TRBJ1-1, with D unresolved. V was trimmed by 0 bases and J by 0 bases, leaving 8 bases between them. Germline V gene lookup returns CDR1 GTSNPN and CDR2 SVGIG (reference sequence). The CDR3 is 14 amino acids. DNA for the CDR3: TGTGCCTGGAGTGTATCTGTCCTGAACACTGAAGCTTTCTTT. Protein: CAWSVSVLNTEAFF.

The genes are TRBV5-1 and TRBJ2-7, with TRBD1 as a possible D gene (5 bases). The V gene lost 2 bases and the J gene lost 3 bases, with 9 bases spanning the gap. Germline CDR1 is SGHRS and CDR2 is YFSETQ. The CDR3 length is 13 residues. The CDR3 nucleotides read TGCGCCAGCAGCTTACCGACAGACTACGAGCAGTACTTC. It codes for CASSLPTDYEQYF.

J is TRBJ2-3 and V is TRBV28; 7 bases fit TRBD2. V shed 4 bases and J 2 bases; nucleotides not matched to a gene: 9. This CDR3 region has 16 residues. CDR1 and CDR2 from the germline V gene are MDHEN and SYDVKM. The CDR3 DNA reads TGTGCCAGCAGTTGGGCGCGGGACTATATCACAGATACGCAGTATTTT. It translates to CASSWARDYITDTQYF.

The chain has TRBV30 and TRBJ1-3, with D perhaps matching TRBD1 (5 bases). CDR1 is GTSNPN, CDR2 SVGIG, per germline (reference sequence). V was clipped by 3 bases and J by 4 bases, with 10 bases between them. CDR3 length: 13 amino acids. The CDR3 reads CAWSGGRGNTIYF. The CDR3 DNA reads as TGTGCCTGGAGCGGGGGACGGGGAAACACCATATATTTT.